The 26 T cell receptor beta chains given below trace back to one sample, sequenced in a study of tumor-infiltrating lymphocytes in oesophageal squamous cell carcinoma. TCRdb recomputed calls from the PCR reads with MiXCR, one row per CDR3 protein. The data contain roughly 23,000 distinct CDR3 sequences, about a third of them singletons. Sequenced input: esophageal tumor tissue. The receptors shown here come from a female donor with esophageal squamous cell carcinoma.

This clonotype occurred many times. The chain links TRBV18 to TRBJ1-4, with D maybe TRBD1 (5 bases). Trimming pared 5 bases from V and 7 bases from J, leaving 8 bases between. CDR1 and CDR2 from the germline V gene are KGHSH and LQKENI. This CDR3 region has 12 residues. The CDR3 protein is CASSRGGEKLFF. The CDR3 DNA follows: TGTGCCAGCTCAAGGGGTGGTGAAAAACTGTTTTTT.

As for this clonotype: Because the CDR3 is missing its conserved closing phenylalanine or tryptophan, this is likely a read error. Because the CDR3's place on the DNA is in doubt, the DNA is left out and the CDR3 is given as listed by TCRdb. The chain couples TRBV6-8 to TRBJ2-1; TRBD1 reflects the table's D call only, with no check against the DNA. CDR1 is MNHGY and CDR2 is SAAAGT in the germline V gene. The CDR3 is 17 residues long, counting both termini. The CDR3 spells CASRRLRDGNYGYTFGS.

This clonotype occurred many times. The rearrangement links TRBV19 to TRBJ2-1; TRBD1 matches at 7 bases. The DNA end is more similar to TRBJ2-7, so the J call may be wrong. Germline V gives CDR1 LNHDA, CDR2 SQIVND (reference sequence). This CDR3 spans 13 amino acids. The CDR3 sequence is CASSIDRAYEQYF. CDR3 in DNA: TGTGCCAGTAGTATTGACAGGGCCTACGAGCAGTACTTC.

This clonotype qualifies as medium-sized (0.01 to 0.1%). The chain combines TRBV7-4 with TRBJ1-5; tentatively, D is TRBD1 (6 bases). From germline, CDR1 is SGHVT and CDR2 SQSDAQ. V was clipped by 2 bases and J by 4 bases, with 9 bases between them. The CDR3 runs to 14 residues. The CDR3 coding sequence is TGTGCCAGCAGCTTAAAAGGGGGAAATCAGCCCCAGCATTTT. Protein: CASSLKGGNQPQHF.

Judged by abundance, this clonotype is medium-sized. The genes are TRBV7-6 and TRBJ2-7, with 11 bases lining up with TRBD2. Trimming took 0 bases from V and 4 from J; bases not matched to a gene: 8. There are 17 residues in the CDR3. Germline assignment: CDR1 SGHVS and CDR2 FNYEAQ. CDR3 residues: CASSLAQGSGRVYEQYF. The CDR3 DNA reads as TGTGCCAGCAGCTTAGCGCAGGGTAGCGGGAGGGTATACGAGCAGTACTTC.

This chain links TRBV7-2 with TRBJ2-6, with 11 bases identical to TRBD2. The assigned J gene may be wrong: the sequence end matches TRBJ2-7 better. This CDR3 is built from 14 residues. Per the germline V gene, CDR1 is SGHTA and CDR2 is FQGNSA. CDR3 in amino acids: CASSFTSGSYEQYF. CDR3 nucleotide sequence: TGTGCCAGCAGCTTTACTAGCGGGAGTTACGAGCAGTACTTC.

Note on this clonotype: A much larger clone differs by one base, so this may be a read error. The chain combines TRBV6-1 with TRBJ2-1; no clear D gene. Looked up from germline, CDR1 is MNHNS and CDR2 is SASEGT. Trimming removed 1 base from V and 10 bases from J, with 5 bases in between. CDR3 length: 11 amino acids. In DNA form, the CDR3 reads TGTGCCAGCAGTGAAGGGTACGAGCAGTTCTTC. Protein product: CASSEGYEQFF.

The chain links TRBV3-1 to TRBJ2-1, with 11 bases lining up with TRBD2. The J call may be in error: the DNA end matches TRBJ2-7 better. The CDR3 extends over 16 amino acids. CDR1 is LGHDT, CDR2 YNNKEL, per germline (reference sequence). DNA for the CDR3: TGTGCCAGCAGCCAGGGTCTAGCGGGAGGATTTAATGAGCAGTACTTC. Translation gives CASSQGLAGGFNEQYF.

A single count supports this clonotype. The genes are TRBV9 and TRBJ2-7, with 7 bases that match TRBD2. Near its end, the DNA agrees better with TRBJ2-5, so the J call may be wrong. In germline, CDR1 is SGDLS, CDR2 YYNGEE. The length of the CDR3 is 14 residues. CDR3 residues: CASSVSSGKETQYF. For the CDR3, the DNA is TGTGCCAGCAGCGTATCTAGCGGAAAAGAGACCCAGTACTTC.

The CDR3 spells CASFRQGLAEGEAFF. CDR3 DNA sequence: TGTGCTAGCTTCCGACAGGGGCTCGCTGAGGGGGAAGCTTTCTTT. The chain is built from TRBV7-6 and TRBJ1-1, with TRBD1 identical over 8 bases. The CDR3 runs to 15 residues. Germline V lookup: CDR1 SGHVS, CDR2 FNYEAQ.

The J gene is TRBJ2-3, the V gene TRBV7-2; 7 nucleotides agree with TRBD1. Trimming cost V 5 bases and J 0 bases; bases outside gene matches: 2. CDR3 length: 14 residues. The germline gives CDR1 SGHTA, CDR2 FQGNSA. CDR3 nucleotide sequence: TGTGCCAGCAGCACGACAGGGAGCACAGATACGCAGTATTTT. Its protein is CASSTTGSTDTQYF.

Comment on this clonotype: Likely a read error: the CDR3 ends without its conserved phenylalanine or tryptophan. It is unclear where the CDR3 begins or ends on the DNA, so no DNA is shown, and the CDR3 is as TCRdb lists it. This chain uses TRBV7-2 with TRBJ1-6; the table's D call, TRBD1, was not checked against the DNA. The CDR3 is 8 amino acids in total, end residues counted. Germline CDR1 and CDR2: SGHTA and FQGNSA. The CDR3 sequence: CASSFGTK.

Many counts were recorded for this clonotype. This sequence joins TRBV6-1 and TRBJ2-1, with 14 bases identical to TRBD2. CDR1 is MNHNS, CDR2 SASEGT, per germline. This CDR3 has 17 residues. J gave up 3 bases and V 5 bases, and 6 bases lay outside the gene matches. This CDR3 is CASSPTSGRANYNEQFF. DNA of the CDR3: TGTGCCAGCAGTCCGACTAGCGGGAGGGCCAACTACAATGAGCAGTTCTTC.

V usage is TRBV7-3 and J usage is TRBJ2-5; D ambiguous. The J call may not be correct, given that the DNA end is closer to TRBJ2-1. This CDR3 region has 13 residues. Germline V gene sequence: CDR1 SGHTA, CDR2 FQGTGA. The CDR3 is CASSLGRDNEQFF. In nucleotides, the CDR3 is TGTGCCAGCAGCTTAGGCCGGGACAATGAGCAGTTCTTC.

This clonotype was seen ten or more times. The chain carries TRBV6-1 and TRBJ2-2, with D perhaps TRBD1 or TRBD2 (5 bases each). The CDR3 is made up of 15 amino acids. The V end was cut by 3 bases, the J end by 4 bases, with 12 bases between. Germline values: CDR1 MNHNS, CDR2 SASEGT. This CDR3 is CASSDWGRGTGELFF. The DNA for the CDR3 is TGTGCCAGCAGTGATTGGGGACGCGGCACCGGGGAGCTGTTTTTT.

Ten or more counts support this clonotype. The genes are TRBV12-3 or TRBV12-4 and TRBJ1-1; D is unclear. V lost 2 bases and J 3 bases, leaving 7 bases between the germline ends. The CDR3 runs 13 residues. The CDR3 DNA reads TGTGCCAGCAGTTTATTTGGGTACACTGAAGCTTTCTTT. Protein: CASSLFGYTEAFF.

Details on this clonotype: Since a much larger clone is just one base distant, this may be a read error. The V and J genes are TRBV19 and TRBJ2-1; TRBD2 matches 16 bases. Germline V lookup: CDR1 LNHDA, CDR2 SQIVND (reference sequence). V lost 5 bases to trimming and J lost 10 bases; unmatched junction nucleotides: 11. The CDR3 runs 17 residues. CDR3 nucleotides: TGTGCCAGTAGTGCGGGGACTAGCGGGAGGGCAAACTACGAGCAGTTCTTC. It translates to CASSAGTSGRANYEQFF.

This clonotype was recorded at least ten times. The rearrangement uses TRBV28 and TRBJ2-2; TRBD1 is a possible D gene (6 bases). Trimming cost V 7 bases and J 0 bases, with 9 bases left between them. The germline gives CDR1 MDHEN, CDR2 SYDVKM. The CDR3 contains 14 residues. The CDR3 sequence is CASNDRTNTGELFF. In nucleotides, the CDR3 is TGTGCCAGCAACGACAGGACGAACACCGGGGAGCTGTTTTTT.

This clonotype was counted many times. The V call is TRBV28, the J call TRBJ2-7; 8 bases align to TRBD2. V dropped 7 bases and J dropped 5; count of bases not matched to a gene: 10. The CDR3 covers 14 residues. The germline V gene encodes CDR1 MDHEN and CDR2 SYDVKM. The CDR3 spells CASTSGRFTDEQYF. The DNA of the CDR3 is TGTGCCAGCACGAGCGGGAGATTTACAGACGAGCAGTACTTC.

This clonotype was recorded many times. CDR3 bases: TGCGCCAGCATCGGGGGACAGGTCGAAGCTTTCTTT. Amino acid sequence: CASIGGQVEAFF. This chain connects TRBV10-2 to TRBJ1-1, with 8 bases that match TRBD1. Germline-derived CDR1 and CDR2 are WSHSY and SAAADI. The trim removed 7 bases at V and 8 bases at J, leaving 6 bases unmatched. The CDR3 loop spans 12 amino acids.

This clonotype has at least ten counts. The V gene is TRBV19, the J gene TRBJ1-2; D not resolved. The CDR3 covers 17 residues. Germline assignment: CDR1 LNHDA and CDR2 SQIVND (reference sequence). V lost 5 bases and J 5 bases, leaving 24 bases between the germline ends. The CDR3, as DNA: TGTGCCAGTAGTCCAGGACGAGCAGGCGGTAGGGTGTATGGCTACACCTTC. It specifies CASSPGRAGGRVYGYTF.

The V gene is TRBV7-6, the J gene TRBJ2-3; 9 nucleotides align to TRBD2. J gave up 5 bases and V 3 bases, and 12 bases lay outside the gene matches. The CDR3 consists of 17 residues. The germline gives CDR1 SGHVS, CDR2 FNYEAQ. The CDR3 sequence is CASSLGNQREAGDTQYF. CDR3 nucleotides: TGTGCCAGCAGCTTGGGGAACCAGCGGGAGGCCGGAGATACGCAGTATTTT.

This clonotype was seen only once. This rearrangement joins TRBV7-6 to TRBJ2-1; D is uncertain. Germline V lookup: CDR1 SGHVS, CDR2 FNYEAQ. V was clipped by 6 bases and J by 6 bases, with 6 bases between them. CDR3 length: 11 residues. The CDR3 reads CASRISNEQFF. In DNA, the CDR3 is TGTGCCAGCAGGATTTCCAATGAGCAGTTCTTC.

This chain joins TRBV24-1 and TRBJ1-2, with 9 nucleotides matching TRBD2. The DNA end is a closer match to TRBJ2-1, so the J assignment may be wrong. The CDR3 length is 16 residues. Looked up from germline, CDR1 is KGHDR and CDR2 is SFDVKD. The CDR3 DNA sequence: TGTGCCACCAGTGATCCGGTCGTAGCGGGAGACAATGAGCAGTTCTTC. This encodes CATSDPVVAGDNEQFF.

Ten or more counts support this clonotype. The rearrangement links TRBV5-5 to TRBJ2-7; 10 bases match TRBD1. The CDR3 is 16 residues long. Trimming took 6 bases from V and 2 from J; bases not matched to a gene: 11. Germline assignment: CDR1 SGHKS and CDR2 YYEKEE (reference sequence). The CDR3 DNA reads as TGTGCCAGCACCAAGAGCCCTGGGACAGGGGCCTACGAGCAGTACTTC. Protein: CASTKSPGTGAYEQYF.

There are many counts of this clonotype. This CDR3 reads CASLRDRQAAEQFF. The CDR3 DNA reads as TGTGCCAGCTTGCGGGATCGGCAAGCTGCGGAGCAGTTCTTC. The chain combines TRBV6-2 or TRBV6-3 with TRBJ2-1; D possibly corresponds to TRBD2 (6 bases). There are 14 residues in the CDR3. CDR1 and CDR2 from the germline V gene are MNHEY and SVGEGT. Trimming took 8 bases from V and 10 from J, leaving 21 bases between them.